A single sample gave rise to the 32 T cell receptor beta chains below, sequenced in a study of beta chain features in type 1 diabetes. Reverse transcription of all isolated RNA meant that expressed TCRB transcripts were sequenced. Sequencing was performed with immunoSEQ multiplex PCR; in TCRdb, only in-frame clones are kept and a portion is missing. The sample yields around 200,000 clones, around 13% seen once. The source material was central memory CD4+ T cells from blood. These receptors came from a woman aged 18-30 years in good health.

This clone showed up just a few times. This chain joins TRBV7-2 and TRBJ2-7; 7 bases fit TRBD2. Trimming took 5 bases from V and 2 from J; bases not matched to a gene: 9. Germline CDR1 SGHTA, CDR2 FQGNSA. This CDR3 has 15 amino acids. CDR3 sequence (DNA): TGTGCCAGCAGCATACGAGCGGGGCAACCCTACGAGCAGTACTTC. This codes for CASSIRAGQPYEQYF.

A few counts support this clone. V usage is TRBV27 and J usage is TRBJ2-3; 10 nucleotides align to TRBD2. The V gene end was trimmed by 5 bases and the J gene end by 8 bases; junction bases not matched to a gene: 1. CDR1 is MNHEY and CDR2 is SMNVEV in the germline V gene (reference sequence). The CDR3 is 12 residues long. CDR3 sequence (DNA): TGTGCCAGCAGTCTAGCGGGAGTTACGCAGTATTTT. Translating it yields CASSLAGVTQYF.

This clone was found a few times. This chain joins TRBV28 and TRBJ2-1; TRBD2 matches at 10 bases. Trimming cost V 3 bases and J 3 bases; bases outside gene matches: 8. There are 17 residues in the CDR3. The germline V gene has CDR1 MDHEN and CDR2 SYDVKM. The CDR3 DNA reads TGTGCCAGCAGTTTTTCTAGCGGGAGTCGCTACTACAATGAGCAGTTCTTC. Amino acids: CASSFSSGSRYYNEQFF.

This clone turned up a few times. This chain joins TRBV30 and TRBJ2-5; 8 bases map to TRBD2. CDR1 is GTSNPN and CDR2 is SVGIG in the germline V gene (reference sequence). The CDR3 is 15 amino acids. V lost 1 base to trimming and J lost 5 bases; unmatched junction nucleotides: 9. The CDR3 is CAWSALAGGWETQYF. The DNA of the CDR3 is TGTGCCTGGAGTGCCCTGGCGGGAGGATGGGAGACCCAGTACTTC.

This chain uses TRBV5-1 with TRBJ2-1; D gene unclear. The CDR3 extends over 13 amino acids. Trimming stripped 4 bases from V and 8 bases from J, with 13 bases between. Germline CDR1 is SGHRS and CDR2 is YFSETQ. CDR3 loop: CASSPFEADEQFF. The DNA of the CDR3 is TGCGCCAGCAGCCCGTTCGAGGCGGATGAGCAGTTCTTC.

The chain is built from TRBV4-3 and TRBJ1-4; D gene uncertain. V lost 3 bases, J lost 5 bases, and 13 bases lay in between. This CDR3 is built from 15 residues. Germline-derived CDR1 and CDR2 are LGHNA and YSLEER. The DNA for the CDR3 is TGCGCCAGCAGCCAGGGCTCACCTTTCAATGAAAAACTGTTTTTT. Translating it yields CASSQGSPFNEKLFF.

The rearrangement uses TRBV7-9 and TRBJ2-4, with 8 bases matching TRBD1. The ends lost 6 bases at V and 7 bases at J; junction bases unmatched: 8. This CDR3 has 14 residues. Germline CDR1 SEHNR, CDR2 FQNEAQ (reference sequence). The CDR3 DNA is TGTGCCAGCAGTCACGACAGGGGATTGAACATTCAGTACTTC. Protein product: CASSHDRGLNIQYF.

V and J are TRBV30 and TRBJ2-5; 8 bases are shared with TRBD1. The CDR3 totals 13 residues. V dropped 2 bases and J dropped 5; count of bases not matched to a gene: 4. Germline CDR1 and CDR2: GTSNPN and SVGIG (reference sequence). CDR3 amino acids: CAWSRQGQETQYF. The CDR3 DNA reads TGTGCCTGGAGTCGACAGGGGCAGGAGACCCAGTACTTC.

This clone was picked up a small number of times. The CDR3 coding sequence is TGTGCCAGCAGCTTAAACTTCGGAGAGACCCAGTACTTC. This gives the protein CASSLNFGETQYF. This chain joins TRBV7-2 and TRBJ2-5; D remains unclear. V lost 2 bases and J 4 bases, leaving 8 bases between the germline ends. The CDR3 has 13 amino acids. Germline CDR1 and CDR2: SGHTA and FQGNSA.

A few counts support this clone. The rearrangement uses TRBV30 and TRBJ2-3, with D maybe TRBD2 (5 bases). The ends were cut back, 2 bases at V and 12 bases at J, with 12 bases in the middle. Looked up from germline, CDR1 is GTSNPN and CDR2 is SVGIG (reference sequence). The CDR3 extends over 11 amino acids. CDR3 sequence reads: CAWSPDYKQYF. DNA of the CDR3: TGTGCCTGGAGTCCCGACTATAAACAGTATTTT.

V and J are TRBV7-6 and TRBJ2-3; D call uncertain. Germline CDR1 is SGHVS and CDR2 is FNYEAQ. The CDR3 is 14 amino acids. The V end was cut by 1 base, the J end by 3 bases, with 8 bases between. The CDR3 sequence: CASSLGTGTDTQYF. The CDR3 DNA sequence: TGTGCCAGCAGCTTAGGTACGGGTACAGATACGCAGTATTTT.

This clone was counted between two and nine times. The chain joins TRBV19 to TRBJ1-2; TRBD1 matches at 9 bases. Germline V gene data show CDR1 as LNHDA and CDR2 as SQIVND (reference sequence). The CDR3 consists of 13 residues. With 4 bases clipped from V and 7 bases from J, the junction kept 4 bases outside the gene matches. CDR3: CASSNRDRAGYTF. The DNA for the CDR3 is TGTGCCAGTAGTAACCGGGACAGGGCTGGCTACACCTTC.

This clone was counted a few times. This chain links TRBV7-9 with TRBJ1-1; D is unresolved. With 0 bases removed from V and 5 bases from J, the gap between germline ends came to 7 bases. The CDR3 extends over 13 amino acids. In germline, CDR1 is SEHNR, CDR2 FQNEAQ (reference sequence). The CDR3 loop is CASSLAQDTEAFF. The CDR3 bases are TGTGCCAGCAGCTTAGCGCAGGATACTGAAGCTTTCTTT.

This clone was picked up a small number of times. One junction end does not reproduce the germline sequence, and a read error may be involved. The V gene is TRBV7-9, the J gene TRBJ2-4, with a possible D match to TRBD1 (6 bases). The CDR3 runs to 14 residues. Germline CDR1 and CDR2: SEHNR and FQNEAQ (reference sequence). The CDR3 reads CASSSERLDRLSNF. CDR3 DNA sequence: TGTGCCAGCAGCTCAGAACGTTTAGACAGGTTATCTAACTTC.

This clone was detected a few times. V usage is TRBV9 and J usage is TRBJ2-1; 7 bases agree with TRBD2. The ends lost 4 bases at V and 0 bases at J; junction bases unmatched: 4. CDR1 SGDLS and CDR2 YYNGEE come from the germline V gene. The CDR3 has 15 amino acids. The CDR3 coding sequence is TGTGCCAGCAGCTTCGGGAGGTCCTCCTACAATGAGCAGTTCTTC. Protein sequence: CASSFGRSSYNEQFF. The full variable domain, its missing parts supplied by reference TRBV9 and TRBJ2-1, is DSGVTQTPKHLITATGQRVTLRCSPRSGDLSVYWYQQSLDQGLQFLIQYYNGEERAKGNILERFSAQQFPDLHSELNLSSLELGDSALYFCASSFGRSSYNEQFFGPGTRLTVL.

This clone was detected a few times. The rearrangement links TRBV7-6 to TRBJ2-5; D is possibly TRBD2 (6 bases). V shed 7 bases and J shed 4 bases, with 19 bases lying between them. This CDR3 spans 15 amino acids. Germline V CDR1 and CDR2: SGHVS, FNYEAQ. This CDR3 is CASTSLGRGGETQYF. The CDR3 DNA is TGTGCCAGCACCAGTCTTGGAAGGGGAGGAGAGACCCAGTACTTC. The full variable domain, with the rest looked up from reference TRBV7-6 and TRBJ2-5, is GAGVSQSPRYKVTKRGQDVALRCDPISGHVSLYWYRQALGQGPEFLTYFNYEAQQDKSGLPNDRFSAERPEGSISTLTIQRTEQRDSAMYRCASTSLGRGGETQYFGPGTRLLVL.

This clone was observed at least ten times. CDR3 sequence reads: CASSVVTGSYNEQFF. The CDR3 DNA reads as TGTGCCAGCAGCGTAGTAACAGGGTCGTACAATGAGCAGTTCTTC. V and J are TRBV9 and TRBJ2-1; tentative D call: TRBD1 (6 bases). The CDR3 runs 15 residues. Trimming took 0 bases from V and 4 from J, leaving 11 bases between them. Germline V gives CDR1 SGDLS, CDR2 YYNGEE.

This clone was seen a handful of times. This rearrangement joins TRBV18 to TRBJ2-7; D gene uncertain. Germline V CDR1 and CDR2: KGHSH, LQKENI. The CDR3 covers 13 residues. Trimming cost V 0 bases and J 5 bases, with 8 bases left between them. The CDR3 sequence is CASSPPEAHEQYF. CDR3 DNA sequence: TGTGCCAGCTCACCACCAGAGGCGCACGAGCAGTACTTC.

V is TRBV9 and J is TRBJ2-5; TRBD2 aligns across 12 bases. Germline CDR1 and CDR2: SGDLS and YYNGEE. There are 17 residues in the CDR3. J gave up 5 bases and V 4 bases, and 12 bases lay outside the gene matches. CDR3 amino acids: CASSPPPGTSGRETQYF. CDR3 nucleotide sequence: TGTGCCAGCAGCCCTCCCCCCGGGACTAGCGGGCGGGAGACCCAGTACTTC.

In this sample, this clone turned up a few times. The chain links TRBV11-2 to TRBJ2-1, with 10 bases matching TRBD2. This CDR3 comprises 14 residues. J was trimmed by 8 bases and V by 1 base; bases with no gene match: 2. The germline CDR1 and CDR2 sequences are SGHAT and FQNNGV. The CDR3 is CASSLVTSGDEQFF. The CDR3 DNA reads as TGTGCCAGCAGCTTAGTAACTAGCGGGGATGAGCAGTTCTTC.

The sample holds a few counts of this clone. The chain recombines TRBV25-1 with TRBJ2-7; TRBD2 matches at 13 bases. Trimming cost V 4 bases and J 4 bases; bases outside gene matches: 7. Germline lookup yields CDR1 MGHDK and CDR2 SYGVNS. The CDR3 is 16 residues long. CDR3 coding DNA: TGTGCCAGCAGTGCCACTAGCGGGAGGGCCTATTACGAGCAGTACTTC. Its translation: CASSATSGRAYYEQYF.

This clone was found a few times. CDR3 coding DNA: TGCAGCGTTGGACAGGGGGAAAGCGATAGCACAGATACGCAGTATTTT. This gives the protein CSVGQGESDSTDTQYF. This chain uses TRBV29-1 with TRBJ2-3, with 9 bases aligning to TRBD1. The length of the CDR3 is 16 residues. Per the germline V gene, CDR1 is SQVTM and CDR2 is ANQGSEA. V lost 4 bases and J lost 0; bases outside the gene matches: 8.

This clone was picked up a small number of times. CDR3 in amino acids: CASSVAWRGDTQYF. Written as DNA, the CDR3 is TGTGCCAGCAGCGTAGCCTGGAGGGGAGATACGCAGTATTTT. This chain joins TRBV9 and TRBJ2-3; D perhaps matches TRBD2 (6 bases). V was trimmed by 0 bases and J by 5 bases, leaving 10 bases between them. Germline loops: CDR1 SGDLS, CDR2 YYNGEE. This CDR3 has 14 amino acids.

This clone has just a few counts. This chain uses TRBV7-9 with TRBJ1-2; D not resolved. Germline V gives CDR1 SEHNR, CDR2 FQNEAQ (reference sequence). Trimming stripped 2 bases from V and 5 bases from J, with 9 bases between. This CDR3 region has 13 residues. The CDR3 here is CASSLWQEYGYTF. For the CDR3, the DNA is TGTGCCAGCAGCTTATGGCAAGAATATGGCTACACCTTC.

This clone was observed a few times. The V gene is TRBV5-4, the J gene TRBJ2-1; D is perhaps TRBD1 (8 bases). Germline V gene lookup returns CDR1 SGHNT and CDR2 YYREEE (reference sequence). The germline V and J ends were trimmed by 5 bases and 10 bases, with 19 bases remaining between them. The CDR3 loop spans 14 amino acids. The CDR3 DNA is TGTGCCAGCAGTTTACAGGGGGGGCGTAGGGAGCAGTTCTTC. Translated, it gives CASSLQGGRREQFF.

The chain uses TRBV18 and TRBJ2-3; 7 positions match TRBD1. This CDR3 has 14 residues. V gave up 4 bases and J gave up 4 bases; unmatched junction bases: 5. The germline CDR1 and CDR2 sequences are KGHSH and LQKENI. The CDR3 sequence is CASSRSGGADTQYF. In nucleotides, the CDR3 is TGTGCCAGCTCACGTTCAGGGGGAGCAGATACGCAGTATTTT. Together with reference TRBV18 and TRBJ2-3, the CDR3 gives the full variable domain: NAGVMQNPRHLVRRRGQEARLRCSPMKGHSHVYWYRQLPEEGLKFMVYLQKENIIDESGMPKERFSAEFPKEGPSILRIQQVVRGDSAAYFCASSRSGGADTQYFGPGTRLTVL.

The J gene is TRBJ2-7, the V gene TRBV12-2; the table gives TRBD2 as D, unverified against the DNA. TRBV12-2 is a pseudogene. The CDR3 spans 19 residues. DNA for the CDR3: TGTGCAAGTCGCTCTACTCGTAACGGGACTAGCGGGCTTCGGAACGAGCAGTACTTC. Translation gives CASRSTRNGTSGLRNEQYF.

This clone was seen many times. CDR3 DNA: TGTGCCAGCAGTAGGGCAGGGGTAAGGGGGGCCAACGTCCTGACTTTC. The encoded protein is CASSRAGVRGANVLTF. The gene calls are TRBV2 and TRBJ2-6; D is possibly TRBD1 (6 bases). The germline CDR1 and CDR2 sequences are SNHLY and FYNNEI. Between the trimmed V and J ends, which lost 5 bases and 4 bases, there was a span of 15 bases. The CDR3 runs 16 residues.

The chain carries TRBV5-1 and TRBJ1-1; D possibly corresponds to TRBD1 (5 bases). The germline V gene encodes CDR1 SGHRS and CDR2 YFSETQ. V shed 4 bases and J shed 0 bases, with 19 bases lying between them. The CDR3 runs to 17 residues. The CDR3 DNA reads as TGCGCCAGCAGCCAGACAGTGACCCCAACCATGAACACTGAAGCTTTCTTT. Its protein is CASSQTVTPTMNTEAFF.

On this clone: Other DNA sequences of this sample code for an identical CDR3. The rearrangement links TRBV29-1 to TRBJ1-1; TRBD1 agrees at 9 bases. CDR3 size: 12 residues. Trimming took 4 bases from V and 5 from J; bases not matched to a gene: 2. Germline V lookup: CDR1 SQVTM, CDR2 ANQGSEA. The CDR3 here is CSVGQGGTEAFF. The CDR3 region has the DNA TGCAGCGTTGGACAGGGGGGGACTGAAGCTTTCTTT. The variable domain in full, with the rest retrieved from reference TRBV29-1 and TRBJ1-1, is SAVISQKPSRDICQRGTSLTIQCQVDSQVTMMFWYRQQPGQSLTLIATANQGSEATYESGFVIDKFPISRPNLTFSTLTVSNMSPEDSSIYLCSVGQGGTEAFFGQGTRLTVV.

The rearrangement joins TRBV7-2 to TRBJ1-2, with D unresolved. The CDR3 covers 18 residues. Germline V gene lookup returns CDR1 SGHTA and CDR2 FQGNSA. Trimming left V 4 bases short and J 3 bases short, with 24 bases between. CDR3 in DNA: TGTGCCAGCAGCTCCCCCATGACTTGGACGGGAAGAGACTATGGCTACACCTTC. Translating gives CASSSPMTWTGRDYGYTF.

This clone was seen a handful of times. The chain combines TRBV7-3 with TRBJ1-2, with 9 bases fitting TRBD1. The CDR3 has 15 residues. The V gene's germline CDR1 is SGHTA and CDR2 FQGTGA. V gave up 5 bases and J gave up 7 bases; unmatched junction bases: 11. CDR3 protein: CASSTTGGATVGYTF. The CDR3 DNA reads TGTGCCAGCAGCACAACAGGGGGCGCGACCGTTGGCTACACCTTC.